A single count supports the clone carrying this TCR beta chain. The data are from a study of T cell changes during pregnancy in multiple sclerosis. The protocol was immunoSEQ multiplex PCR, while the TCRdb copy is restricted to in-frame clones and leaves out a portion. Of roughly 100,000 clones listed, under 95% are singletons. The receptor comes from a female donor with multiple sclerosis, enrolled in a pregnancy study. Sequenced here: peripheral blood, sampled after pregnancy.

CDR3 sequence reads: CASTARRTDTQYF. In DNA, the CDR3 is TGCGCCAGCACGGCCAGGCGCACAGATACGCAGTATTTT. V usage is TRBV5-1 and J usage is TRBJ2-3; D uncertain. The V gene's germline CDR1 is SGHRS and CDR2 YFSETQ. V was shortened by 6 bases and J by 1 base, with 9 bases between the two germline ends. The CDR3 is 13 amino acids.